The TCR beta chain under discussion was sequenced for a study of lymphopenia after photon versus proton radiotherapy. The protocol was immunoSEQ multiplex PCR, while the TCRdb copy is restricted to in-frame clones and leaves out a portion. The sample lists approximately 15,000 clones; approximately 80% were seen once. Germline CDR1 is KGHSH and CDR2 is LQKENI. V was trimmed by 4 bases and J by 3 bases, leaving 15 bases between them. The CDR3 sequence is 15 residues long. This receptor was identified in a man in his fifties with gastric cancer. The sample here was peripheral blood, taken from a patient treated with photon-based radiotherapy. This chain links TRBV18 with TRBJ2-5; D might be TRBD1 (5 bases). CDR3 coding DNA: TGTGCCAGCTCACAGAATAGCAGGGCGGAAGAGACCCAGTACTTC. Translation gives CASSQNSRAEETQYF.